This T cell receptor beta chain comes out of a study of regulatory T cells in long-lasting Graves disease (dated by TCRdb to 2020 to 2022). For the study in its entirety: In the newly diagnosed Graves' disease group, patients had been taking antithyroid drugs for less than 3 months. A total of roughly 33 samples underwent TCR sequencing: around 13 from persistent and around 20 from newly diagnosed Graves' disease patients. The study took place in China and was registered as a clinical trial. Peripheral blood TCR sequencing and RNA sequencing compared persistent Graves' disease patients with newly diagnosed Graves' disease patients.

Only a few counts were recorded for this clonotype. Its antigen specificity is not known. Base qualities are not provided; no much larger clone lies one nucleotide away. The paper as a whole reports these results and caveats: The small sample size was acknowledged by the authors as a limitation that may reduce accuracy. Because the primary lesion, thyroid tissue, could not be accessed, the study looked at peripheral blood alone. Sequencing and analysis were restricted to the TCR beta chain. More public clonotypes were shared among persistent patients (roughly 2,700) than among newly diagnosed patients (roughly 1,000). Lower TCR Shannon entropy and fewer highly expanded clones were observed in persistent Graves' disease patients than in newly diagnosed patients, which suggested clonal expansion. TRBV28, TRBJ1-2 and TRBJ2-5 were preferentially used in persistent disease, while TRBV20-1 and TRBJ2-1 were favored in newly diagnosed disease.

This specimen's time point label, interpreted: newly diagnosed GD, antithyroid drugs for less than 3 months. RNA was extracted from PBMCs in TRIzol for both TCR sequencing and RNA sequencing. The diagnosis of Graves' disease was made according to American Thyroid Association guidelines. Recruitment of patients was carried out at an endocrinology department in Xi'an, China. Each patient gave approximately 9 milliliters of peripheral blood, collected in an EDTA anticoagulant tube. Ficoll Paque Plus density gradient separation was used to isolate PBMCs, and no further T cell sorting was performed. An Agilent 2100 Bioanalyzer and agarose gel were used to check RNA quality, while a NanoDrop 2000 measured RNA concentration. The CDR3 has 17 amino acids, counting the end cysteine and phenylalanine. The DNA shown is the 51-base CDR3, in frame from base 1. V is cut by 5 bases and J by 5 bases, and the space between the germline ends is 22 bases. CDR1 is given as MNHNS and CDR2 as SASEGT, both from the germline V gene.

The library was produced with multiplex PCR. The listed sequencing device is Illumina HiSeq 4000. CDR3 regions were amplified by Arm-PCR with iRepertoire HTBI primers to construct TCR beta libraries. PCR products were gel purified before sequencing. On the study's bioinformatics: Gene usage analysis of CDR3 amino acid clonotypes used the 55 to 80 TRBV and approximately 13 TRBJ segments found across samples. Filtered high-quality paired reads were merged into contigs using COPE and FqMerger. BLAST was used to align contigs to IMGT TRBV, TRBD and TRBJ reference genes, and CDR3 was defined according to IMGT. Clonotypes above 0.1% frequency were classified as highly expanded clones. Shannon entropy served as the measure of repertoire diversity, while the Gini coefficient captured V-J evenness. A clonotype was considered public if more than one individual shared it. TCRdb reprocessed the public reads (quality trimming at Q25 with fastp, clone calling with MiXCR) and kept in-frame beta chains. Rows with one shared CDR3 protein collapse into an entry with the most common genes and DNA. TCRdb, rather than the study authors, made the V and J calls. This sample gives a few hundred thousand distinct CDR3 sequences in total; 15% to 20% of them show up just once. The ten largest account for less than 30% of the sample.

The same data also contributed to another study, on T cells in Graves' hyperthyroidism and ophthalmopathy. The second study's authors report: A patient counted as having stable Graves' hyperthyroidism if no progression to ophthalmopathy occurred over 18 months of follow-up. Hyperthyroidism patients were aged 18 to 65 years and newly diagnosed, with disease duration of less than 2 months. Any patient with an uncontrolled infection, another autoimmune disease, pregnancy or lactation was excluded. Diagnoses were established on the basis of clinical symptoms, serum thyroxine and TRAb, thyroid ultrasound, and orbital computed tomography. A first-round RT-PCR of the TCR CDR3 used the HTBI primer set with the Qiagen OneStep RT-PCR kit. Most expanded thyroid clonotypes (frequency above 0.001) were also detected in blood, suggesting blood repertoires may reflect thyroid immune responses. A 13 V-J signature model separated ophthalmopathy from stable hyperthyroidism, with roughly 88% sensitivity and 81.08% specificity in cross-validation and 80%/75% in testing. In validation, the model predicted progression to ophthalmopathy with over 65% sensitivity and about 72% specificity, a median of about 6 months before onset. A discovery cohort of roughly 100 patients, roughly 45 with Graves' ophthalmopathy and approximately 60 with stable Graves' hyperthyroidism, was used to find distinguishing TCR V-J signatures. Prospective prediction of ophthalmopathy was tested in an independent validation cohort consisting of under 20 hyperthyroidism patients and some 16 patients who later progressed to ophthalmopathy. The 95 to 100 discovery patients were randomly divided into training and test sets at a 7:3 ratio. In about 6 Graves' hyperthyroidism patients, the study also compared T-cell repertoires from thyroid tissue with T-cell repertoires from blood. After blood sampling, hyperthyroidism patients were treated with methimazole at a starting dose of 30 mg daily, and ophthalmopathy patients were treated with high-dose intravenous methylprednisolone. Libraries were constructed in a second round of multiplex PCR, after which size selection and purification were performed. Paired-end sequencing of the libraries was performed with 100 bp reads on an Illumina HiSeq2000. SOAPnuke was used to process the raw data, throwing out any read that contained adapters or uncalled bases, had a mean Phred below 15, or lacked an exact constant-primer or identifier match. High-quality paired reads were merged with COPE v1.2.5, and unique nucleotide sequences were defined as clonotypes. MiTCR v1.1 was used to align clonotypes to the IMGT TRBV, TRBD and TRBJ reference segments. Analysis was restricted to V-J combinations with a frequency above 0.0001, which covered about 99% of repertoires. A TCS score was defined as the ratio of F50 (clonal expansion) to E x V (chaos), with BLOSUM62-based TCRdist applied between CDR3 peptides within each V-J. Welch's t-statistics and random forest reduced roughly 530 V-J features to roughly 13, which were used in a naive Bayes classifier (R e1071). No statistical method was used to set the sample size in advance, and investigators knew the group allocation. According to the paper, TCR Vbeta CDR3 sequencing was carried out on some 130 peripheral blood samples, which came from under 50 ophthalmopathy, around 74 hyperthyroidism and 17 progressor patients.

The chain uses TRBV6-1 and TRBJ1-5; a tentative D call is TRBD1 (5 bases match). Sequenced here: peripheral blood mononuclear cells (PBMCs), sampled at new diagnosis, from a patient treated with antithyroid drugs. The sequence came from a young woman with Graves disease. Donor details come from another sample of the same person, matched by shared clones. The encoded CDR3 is CASSQQTGVKGDQPQHF. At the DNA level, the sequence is TGTGCCAGCAGTCAGCAGACGGGGGTTAAGGGCGATCAGCCCCAGCATTTT.